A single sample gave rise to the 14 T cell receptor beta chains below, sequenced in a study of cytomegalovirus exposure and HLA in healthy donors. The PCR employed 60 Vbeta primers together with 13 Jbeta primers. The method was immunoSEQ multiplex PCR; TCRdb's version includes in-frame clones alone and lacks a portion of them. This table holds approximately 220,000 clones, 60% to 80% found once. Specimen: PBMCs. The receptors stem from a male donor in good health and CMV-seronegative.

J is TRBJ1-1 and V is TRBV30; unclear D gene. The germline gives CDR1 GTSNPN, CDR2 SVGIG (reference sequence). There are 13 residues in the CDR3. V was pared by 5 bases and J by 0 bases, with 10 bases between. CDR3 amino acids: CAWEGRLNTEAFF. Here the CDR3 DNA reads TGTGCCTGGGAGGGCAGGCTGAACACTGAAGCTTTCTTT.

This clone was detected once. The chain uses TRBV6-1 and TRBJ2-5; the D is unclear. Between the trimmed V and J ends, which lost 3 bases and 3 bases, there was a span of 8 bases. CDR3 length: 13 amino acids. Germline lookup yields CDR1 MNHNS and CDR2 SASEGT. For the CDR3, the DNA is TGTGCCAGCAGTGATTGGGCAGAAGAGACCCAGTACTTC. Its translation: CASSDWAEETQYF.

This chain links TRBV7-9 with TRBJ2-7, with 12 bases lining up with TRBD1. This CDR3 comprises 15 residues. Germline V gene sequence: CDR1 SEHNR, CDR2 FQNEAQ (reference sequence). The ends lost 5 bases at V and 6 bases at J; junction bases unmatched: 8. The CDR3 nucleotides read TGTGCCAGCAGCAATCCGGGACAGGGGGCGCGCGAGCAGTACTTC. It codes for CASSNPGQGAREQYF.

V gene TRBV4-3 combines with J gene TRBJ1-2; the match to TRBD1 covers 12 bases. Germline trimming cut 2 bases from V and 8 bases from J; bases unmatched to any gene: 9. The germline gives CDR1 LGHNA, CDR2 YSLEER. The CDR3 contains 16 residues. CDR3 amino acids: CASSQRPGQGALGYTF. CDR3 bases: TGCGCCAGCAGCCAAAGGCCGGGACAGGGGGCTTTAGGCTACACCTTC.

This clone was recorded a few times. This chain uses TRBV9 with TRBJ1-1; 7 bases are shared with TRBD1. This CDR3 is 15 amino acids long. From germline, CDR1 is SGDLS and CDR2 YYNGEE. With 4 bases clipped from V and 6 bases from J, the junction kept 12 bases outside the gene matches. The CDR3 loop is CASSPSRGTFAEAFF. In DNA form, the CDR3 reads TGTGCCAGCAGCCCCTCCAGGGGGACCTTTGCTGAAGCTTTCTTT.

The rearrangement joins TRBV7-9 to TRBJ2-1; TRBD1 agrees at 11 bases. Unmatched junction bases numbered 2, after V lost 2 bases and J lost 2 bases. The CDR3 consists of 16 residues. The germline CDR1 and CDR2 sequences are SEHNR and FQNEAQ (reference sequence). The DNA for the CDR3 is TGTGCCAGCAGCTTAAGGACAGGGGGCCCCTACAATGAGCAGTTCTTC. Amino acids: CASSLRTGGPYNEQFF.

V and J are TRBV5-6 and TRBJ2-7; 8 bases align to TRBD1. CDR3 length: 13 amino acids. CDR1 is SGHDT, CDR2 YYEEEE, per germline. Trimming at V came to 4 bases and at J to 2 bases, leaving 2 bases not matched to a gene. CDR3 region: CASSMGQAYEQYF. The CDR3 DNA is TGTGCCAGCAGCATGGGACAGGCCTACGAGCAGTACTTC.

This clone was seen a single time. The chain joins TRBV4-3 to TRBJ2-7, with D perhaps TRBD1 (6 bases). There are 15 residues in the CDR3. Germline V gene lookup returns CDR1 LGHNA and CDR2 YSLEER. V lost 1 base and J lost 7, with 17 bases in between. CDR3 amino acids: CASSQVVRGPGEQYF. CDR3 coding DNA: TGCGCCAGCAGCCAAGTGGTCAGGGGTCCGGGAGAGCAGTACTTC.

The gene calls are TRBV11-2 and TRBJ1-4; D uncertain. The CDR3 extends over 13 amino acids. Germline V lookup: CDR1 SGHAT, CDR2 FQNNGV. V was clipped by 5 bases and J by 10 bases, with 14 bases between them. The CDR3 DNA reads TGTGCCAGCAGCCTCCCGGGAGCACGAAAACTGTTTTTT. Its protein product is CASSLPGARKLFF. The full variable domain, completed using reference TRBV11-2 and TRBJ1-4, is EAGVAQSPRYKIIEKRQSVAFWCNPISGHATLYWYQQILGQGPKLLIQFQNNGVVDDSQLPKDRFSAERLKGVDSTLKIQPAKLEDSAVYLCASSLPGARKLFFGSGTQLSVL.

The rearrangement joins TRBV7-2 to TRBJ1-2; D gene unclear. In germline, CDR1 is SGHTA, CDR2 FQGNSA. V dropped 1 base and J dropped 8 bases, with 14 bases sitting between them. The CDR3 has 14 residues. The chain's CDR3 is CASSLDWAVRGYTF. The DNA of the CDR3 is TGTGCCAGCAGCTTAGATTGGGCCGTTCGGGGCTACACCTTC.

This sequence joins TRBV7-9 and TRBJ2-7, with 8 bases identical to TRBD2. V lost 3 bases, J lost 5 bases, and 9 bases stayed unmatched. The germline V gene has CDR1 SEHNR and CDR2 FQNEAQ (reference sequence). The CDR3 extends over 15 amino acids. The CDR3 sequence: CASSFPGLESHEQYF. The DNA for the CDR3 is TGTGCCAGCAGCTTTCCGGGACTAGAGTCCCACGAGCAGTACTTC.

This CDR3 is CASSFRVAAGDTQYF. CDR3 nucleotides: TGTGCCAGCAGTTTTCGGGTAGCCGCGGGGGATACGCAGTATTTT. The chain joins TRBV28 to TRBJ2-3; tentatively, D is TRBD2 (6 bases). The CDR3 loop spans 15 amino acids. V lost 3 bases and J lost 6, with 16 bases in between. Germline CDR1 MDHEN, CDR2 SYDVKM.

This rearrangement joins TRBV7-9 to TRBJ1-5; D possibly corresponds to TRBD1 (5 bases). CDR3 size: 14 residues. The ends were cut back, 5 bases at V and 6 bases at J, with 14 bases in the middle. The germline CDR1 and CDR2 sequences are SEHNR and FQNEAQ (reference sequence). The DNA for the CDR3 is TGTGCCAGCAGCGCAATCCAGGGAACTCAGCCCCAGCATTTT. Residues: CASSAIQGTQPQHF.

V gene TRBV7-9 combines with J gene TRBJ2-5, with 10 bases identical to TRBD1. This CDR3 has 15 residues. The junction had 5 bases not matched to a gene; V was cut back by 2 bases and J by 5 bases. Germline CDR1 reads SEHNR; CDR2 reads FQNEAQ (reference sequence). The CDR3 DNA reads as TGTGCCAGCAGCTTATACGACAGGGGGCAGGAGACCCAGTACTTC. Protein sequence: CASSLYDRGQETQYF.